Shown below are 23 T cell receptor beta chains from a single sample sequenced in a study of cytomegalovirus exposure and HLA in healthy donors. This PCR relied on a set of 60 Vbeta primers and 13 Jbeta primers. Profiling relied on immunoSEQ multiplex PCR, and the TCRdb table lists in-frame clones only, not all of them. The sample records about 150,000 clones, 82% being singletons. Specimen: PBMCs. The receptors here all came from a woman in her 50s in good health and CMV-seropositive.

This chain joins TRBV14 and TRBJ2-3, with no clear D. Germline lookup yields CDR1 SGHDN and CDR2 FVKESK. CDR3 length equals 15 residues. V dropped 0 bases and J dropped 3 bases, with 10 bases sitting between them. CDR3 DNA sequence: TGTGCCAGCAGCCAAGATCGCTCCGGGACAGATACGCAGTATTTT. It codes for CASSQDRSGTDTQYF.

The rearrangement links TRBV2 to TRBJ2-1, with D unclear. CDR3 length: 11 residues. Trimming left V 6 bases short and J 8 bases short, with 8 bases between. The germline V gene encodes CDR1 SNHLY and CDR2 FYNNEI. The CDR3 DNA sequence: TGTGCCAGCAGACAGACCGATGAGCAGTTCTTC. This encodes CASRQTDEQFF.

The CDR3 coding sequence is TGCAGCGCCGGAGCGGGACAGGCCCCCTACGAGCAGTACTTC. It codes for CSAGAGQAPYEQYF. The gene calls are TRBV29-1 and TRBJ2-7; D might be TRBD1 (8 bases). The CDR3 is 14 amino acids. Germline values: CDR1 SQVTM, CDR2 ANQGSEA. The V gene lost 7 bases and the J gene lost 2 bases, with 18 bases spanning the gap.

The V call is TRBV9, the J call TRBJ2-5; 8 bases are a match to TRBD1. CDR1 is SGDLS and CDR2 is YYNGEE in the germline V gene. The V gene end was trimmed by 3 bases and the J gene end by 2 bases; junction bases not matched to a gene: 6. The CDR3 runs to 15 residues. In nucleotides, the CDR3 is TGTGCCAGCAGCGGATCCGGGACAGGTCAAGAGACCCAGTACTTC. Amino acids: CASSGSGTGQETQYF.

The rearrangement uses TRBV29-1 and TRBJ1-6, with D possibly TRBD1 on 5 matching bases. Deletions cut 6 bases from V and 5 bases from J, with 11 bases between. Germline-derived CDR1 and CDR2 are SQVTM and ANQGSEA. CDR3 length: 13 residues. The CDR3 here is CSVRQTDNSPLHF. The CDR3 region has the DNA TGCAGCGTGAGACAGACCGATAATTCACCCCTCCACTTT.

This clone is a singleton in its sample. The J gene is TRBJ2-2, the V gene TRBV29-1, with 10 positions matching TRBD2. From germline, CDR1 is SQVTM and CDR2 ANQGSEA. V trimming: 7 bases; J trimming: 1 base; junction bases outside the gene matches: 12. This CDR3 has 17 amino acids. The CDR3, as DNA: TGCAGCGCCCGGGTAGCGGGGGGTAATGTGAACACCGGGGAGCTGTTTTTT. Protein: CSARVAGGNVNTGELFF.

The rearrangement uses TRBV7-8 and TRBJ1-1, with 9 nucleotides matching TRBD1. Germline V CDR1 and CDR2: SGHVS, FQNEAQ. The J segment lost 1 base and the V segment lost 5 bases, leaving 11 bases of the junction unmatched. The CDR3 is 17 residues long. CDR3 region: CASSASQGAVRNTEAFF. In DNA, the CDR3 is TGTGCCAGCAGCGCCTCACAGGGGGCTGTGAGGAACACTGAAGCTTTCTTT.

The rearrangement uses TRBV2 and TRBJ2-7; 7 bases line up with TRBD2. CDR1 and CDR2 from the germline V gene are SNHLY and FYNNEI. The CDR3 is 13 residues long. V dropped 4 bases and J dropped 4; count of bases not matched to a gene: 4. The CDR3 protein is CASSGSGPYEQYF. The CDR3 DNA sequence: TGTGCCAGCAGTGGTAGCGGGCCATACGAGCAGTACTTC.

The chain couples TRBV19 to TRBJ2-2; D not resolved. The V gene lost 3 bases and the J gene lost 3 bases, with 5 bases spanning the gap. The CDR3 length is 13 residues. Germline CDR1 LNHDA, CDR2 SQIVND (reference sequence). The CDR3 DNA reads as TGTGCCAGTAGTATCAGGTACACCGGGGAGCTGTTTTTT. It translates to CASSIRYTGELFF.

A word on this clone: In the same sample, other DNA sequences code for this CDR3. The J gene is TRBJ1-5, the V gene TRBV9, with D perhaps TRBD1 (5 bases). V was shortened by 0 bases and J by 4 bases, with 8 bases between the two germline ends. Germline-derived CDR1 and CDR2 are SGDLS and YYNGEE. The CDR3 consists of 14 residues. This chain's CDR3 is CASSVGQGNQPQHF. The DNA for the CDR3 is TGTGCCAGCAGCGTAGGGCAGGGAAATCAGCCCCAGCATTTT.

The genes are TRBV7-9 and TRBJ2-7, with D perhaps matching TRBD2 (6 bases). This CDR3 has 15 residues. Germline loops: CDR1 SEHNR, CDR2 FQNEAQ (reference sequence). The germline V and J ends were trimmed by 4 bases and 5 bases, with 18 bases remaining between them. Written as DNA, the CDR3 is TGTGCCAGCAGCTCCGGGCGACTTGCGGGGCACGAGCAGTACTTC. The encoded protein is CASSSGRLAGHEQYF.

The CDR3 sequence: CASSLRTGPTGYTF. The CDR3 DNA follows: TGTGCCAGCAGTCTACGGACAGGACCCACGGGCTACACCTTC. This sequence joins TRBV6-6 and TRBJ1-2; the match to TRBD1 covers 7 bases. The CDR3 contains 14 residues. After removal of 5 bases from V and 8 bases from J, the junction contained 11 bases not matched to a gene. Germline V gene lookup returns CDR1 MNHNY and CDR2 SVGAGI (reference sequence).

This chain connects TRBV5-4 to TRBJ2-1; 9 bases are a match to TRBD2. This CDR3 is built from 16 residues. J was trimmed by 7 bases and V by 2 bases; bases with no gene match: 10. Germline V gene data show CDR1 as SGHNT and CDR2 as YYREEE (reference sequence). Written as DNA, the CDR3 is TGTGCCAGCAGCTTCGCTCAAATGGCGGGGGGGAATGAGCAGTTCTTC. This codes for CASSFAQMAGGNEQFF.

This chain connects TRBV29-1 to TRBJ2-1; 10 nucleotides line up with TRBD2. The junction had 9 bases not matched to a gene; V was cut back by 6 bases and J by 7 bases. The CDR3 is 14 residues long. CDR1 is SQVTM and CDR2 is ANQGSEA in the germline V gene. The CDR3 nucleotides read TGCAGCGTGGAAAGCGGGGGGGCCACGAATGAGCAGTTCTTC. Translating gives CSVESGGATNEQFF.

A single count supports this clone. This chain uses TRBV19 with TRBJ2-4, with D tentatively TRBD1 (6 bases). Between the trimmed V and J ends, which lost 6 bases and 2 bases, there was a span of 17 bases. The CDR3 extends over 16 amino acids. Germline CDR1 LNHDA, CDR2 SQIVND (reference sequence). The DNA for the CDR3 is TGTGCCAGTAGGGAGACTTCAGGGGTAACCAAAAACATTCAGTACTTC. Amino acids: CASRETSGVTKNIQYF.

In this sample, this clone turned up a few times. CDR3: CASSPGGLAARTYEQYF. In DNA form, the CDR3 reads TGCGCCAGCAGCCCCGGGGGACTAGCGGCACGTACCTACGAGCAGTACTTC. This sequence joins TRBV5-1 and TRBJ2-7; 11 nucleotides align to TRBD2. This CDR3 contains 17 residues. V lost 4 bases, J lost 2 bases, and 11 bases stayed unmatched. Germline V gene sequence: CDR1 SGHRS, CDR2 YFSETQ.

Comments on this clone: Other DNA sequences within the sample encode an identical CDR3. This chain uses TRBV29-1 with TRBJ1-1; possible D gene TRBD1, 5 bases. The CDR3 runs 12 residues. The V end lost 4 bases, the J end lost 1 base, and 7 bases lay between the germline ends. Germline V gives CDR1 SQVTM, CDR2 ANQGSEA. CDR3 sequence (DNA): TGCAGCGTTGGCCAGGGGAACACTGAAGCTTTCTTT. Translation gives CSVGQGNTEAFF.

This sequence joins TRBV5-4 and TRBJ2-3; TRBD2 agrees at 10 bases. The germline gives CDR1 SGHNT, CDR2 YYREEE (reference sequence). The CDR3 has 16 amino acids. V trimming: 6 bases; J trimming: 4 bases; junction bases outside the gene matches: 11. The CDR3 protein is CASTIRASGGADTQYF. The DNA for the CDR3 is TGTGCCAGCACCATACGGGCGAGCGGGGGGGCAGATACGCAGTATTTT.

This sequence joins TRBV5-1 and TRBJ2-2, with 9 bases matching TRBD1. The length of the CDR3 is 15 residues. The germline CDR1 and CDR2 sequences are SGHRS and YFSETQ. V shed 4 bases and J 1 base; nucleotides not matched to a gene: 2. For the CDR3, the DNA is TGCGCCAGCAGCACGGACAGGGGGAACACCGGGGAGCTGTTTTTT. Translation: CASSTDRGNTGELFF.

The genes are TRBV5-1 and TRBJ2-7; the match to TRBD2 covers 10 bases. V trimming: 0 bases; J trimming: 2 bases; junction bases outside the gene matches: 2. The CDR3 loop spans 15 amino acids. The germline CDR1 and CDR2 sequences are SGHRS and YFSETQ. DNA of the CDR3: TGCGCCAGCAGCTTGGGTACTAGCGGGGCCTACGAGCAGTACTTC. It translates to CASSLGTSGAYEQYF.

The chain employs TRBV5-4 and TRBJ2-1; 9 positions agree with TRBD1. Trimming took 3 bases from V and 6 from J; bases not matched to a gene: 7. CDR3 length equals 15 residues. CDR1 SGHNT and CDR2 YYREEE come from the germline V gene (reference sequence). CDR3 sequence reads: CASSSDRGGVNEQFF. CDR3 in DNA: TGTGCCAGCAGCTCGGACAGGGGTGGGGTCAATGAGCAGTTCTTC.

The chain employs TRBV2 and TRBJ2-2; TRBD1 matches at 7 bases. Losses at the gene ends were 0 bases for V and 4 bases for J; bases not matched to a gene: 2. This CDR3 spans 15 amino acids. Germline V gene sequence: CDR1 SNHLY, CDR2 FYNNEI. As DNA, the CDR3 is TGTGCCAGCAGTGAAGCGGGGGACAGCACCGGGGAGCTGTTTTTT. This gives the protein CASSEAGDSTGELFF.

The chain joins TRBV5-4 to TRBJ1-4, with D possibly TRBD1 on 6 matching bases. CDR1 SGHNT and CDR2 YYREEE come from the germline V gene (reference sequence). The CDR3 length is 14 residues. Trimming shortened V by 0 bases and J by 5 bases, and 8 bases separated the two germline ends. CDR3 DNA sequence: TGTGCCAGCAGCTTGGGGACAGAGAATGAAAAACTGTTTTTT. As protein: CASSLGTENEKLFF.